A single sample is the source of the 24 T cell receptor beta chains below, sequenced in a study of T cells in Graves' hyperthyroidism and ophthalmopathy (dated by TCRdb to about 2019). Library generation was performed with multiplex PCR. The run used an Illumina HiSeq 2000. TCR beta CDR3 regions were amplified from RNA transcripts. For the first round of RT-PCR on the TCR CDR3, the HTBI primer set was used together with the Qiagen OneStep RT-PCR kit. TCRdb reworked the public reads: Q25 trimming with fastp, MiXCR clone assembly, productive beta chains retained. Rows are unified per CDR3 protein, each entry keeping the most common DNA and genes. The sample contains about 700,000 distinct CDR3 sequences, 45% of them found a single time. About 7% of the sample goes to the ten largest clones. The sample taken for sequencing was peripheral blood or thyroid tissue (not recorded which). The receptor set was obtained from an adult man with Graves' disease, either hyperthyroidism or ophthalmopathy (not recorded which).

This clonotype was seen more than once but under ten times. It may be a read error: a sequence one base away is much more abundant. The V call is TRBV6-5, the J call TRBJ1-6, with D possibly TRBD1 on 5 matching bases. V was trimmed by 5 bases and J by 8 bases, leaving 10 bases between them. This CDR3 has 13 amino acids. Per the germline V gene, CDR1 is MNHEY and CDR2 is SVGAGI. CDR3 protein: CASSAGQHSPLHF. CDR3 nucleotide sequence: TGTGCCAGCAGTGCCGGACAACATTCACCCCTCCACTTT.

This clonotype has only a few counts. The rearrangement joins TRBV6-6 to TRBJ2-7; 9 bases map to TRBD1. The V gene's germline CDR1 is MNHNY and CDR2 SVGAGI (reference sequence). V lost 10 bases to trimming and J lost 3 bases; unmatched junction nucleotides: 7. This CDR3 has 13 amino acids. CDR3 DNA: TGTGCCACCGCCCCGGGACAGGGCTACGAGCAGTACTTC. It specifies CATAPGQGYEQYF.

This clonotype has a handful of counts. V gene TRBV7-2 combines with J gene TRBJ1-2, with 9 bases identical to TRBD1. V trimming: 4 bases; J trimming: 8 bases; junction bases outside the gene matches: 11. The CDR3 spans 15 residues. In germline, CDR1 is SGHTA, CDR2 FQGNSA. In nucleotides, the CDR3 is TGTGCCAGCAGCTCCCAATCACAGGGGGCATGGGGCTACACCTTC. Amino acids: CASSSQSQGAWGYTF.

The V gene is TRBV12-3 or TRBV12-4, the J gene TRBJ1-5; no clear D gene. The V and J ends lost 5 bases and 6 bases respectively, with 14 bases between them. The CDR3 extends over 14 amino acids. CDR3 coding DNA: TGTGCCAGCAGTCCTGAAGGAGGCCCTCAGCCCCAGCATTTT. Translation gives CASSPEGGPQPQHF.

This clonotype has just one count. The chain is built from TRBV5-1 and TRBJ1-5; D gene unclear. The CDR3 runs to 13 residues. Trimming pared 2 bases from V and 9 bases from J, leaving 12 bases between. Germline V lookup: CDR1 SGHRS, CDR2 YFSETQ. The CDR3 here is CASSLTVLGPQHF. The CDR3 DNA follows: TGCGCCAGCAGCTTAACAGTTTTGGGGCCCCAGCATTTT.

The CDR3 nucleotides read TGTGCCAGCAGCTTAAGAGGGGGACTAGCGGGAGAAGAGACCCAGTACTTC. Translated: CASSLRGGLAGEETQYF. The rearrangement links TRBV7-9 to TRBJ2-5; 14 bases are shared with TRBD2. J was trimmed by 3 bases and V by 2 bases; bases with no gene match: 5. The germline gives CDR1 SEHNR, CDR2 FQNEAQ (reference sequence). The CDR3 has 17 amino acids.

The chain uses TRBV15 and TRBJ1-6; TRBD1 aligns across 8 bases. V shed 5 bases, J shed 10 bases, and the junction held 7 bases outside the gene matches. The CDR3 spans 14 residues. Germline values: CDR1 LNHNV, CDR2 YYDKDF (reference sequence). The chain's CDR3 is CATSLHRGNSPLHF. The CDR3 DNA reads as TGTGCCACCAGCCTGCACAGGGGGAACTCACCCCTCCACTTT.

Points on this clonotype: It is likely a read error, because the conserved phenylalanine at the end of the CDR3 is missing. This chain joins TRBV20-1 and TRBJ2-7; 9 positions match TRBD2. Per the germline V gene, CDR1 is DFQATT and CDR2 is SNEGSKA (reference sequence). The CDR3 is 14 residues long. Trimming took 5 bases from V and 3 from J; bases not matched to a gene: 8. The DNA for the CDR3 is TGCAGTGCTCTCTCACTAGCGGGCTACTACGAGCAGTACCTC. Its translation: CSALSLAGYYEQYL.

This chain joins TRBV7-6 and TRBJ1-2; a weak D match, TRBD1 (5 bases). This CDR3 region has 13 residues. Looked up from germline, CDR1 is SGHVS and CDR2 is FNYEAQ. The ends were cut back, 0 bases at V and 6 bases at J, with 8 bases in the middle. The CDR3 sequence: CASSLAKGHGYTF. The CDR3 nucleotides read TGTGCCAGCAGCTTAGCAAAGGGGCATGGCTACACCTTC.

This rearrangement joins TRBV7-8 to TRBJ2-7; 8 nucleotides agree with TRBD1. This CDR3 spans 15 amino acids. Germline trimming cut 1 base from V and 12 bases from J; bases unmatched to any gene: 14. CDR1 and CDR2 from the germline V gene are SGHVS and FQNEAQ. The CDR3 nucleotides are TGTGCCAGCAGCTTAGAAGGGACAGGTTTGGGGGAACTGTACTTC. As protein: CASSLEGTGLGELYF.

In this sample, this clonotype turned up many times. The chain links TRBV24-1 to TRBJ2-2; D gene uncertain. CDR3 length equals 17 residues. CDR1 and CDR2 from the germline V gene are KGHDR and SFDVKD. The V end lost 5 bases, the J end lost 0 bases, and 15 bases lay between the germline ends. The CDR3: CATSVTERLTNTGELFF. The CDR3 DNA reads TGTGCCACCAGTGTAACTGAACGGTTGACGAACACCGGGGAGCTGTTTTTT.

The chain links TRBV7-3 to TRBJ2-7; D is perhaps TRBD2 (6 bases). The CDR3 is 12 residues long. Per germline, CDR1 SGHTA and CDR2 FQGTGA. As DNA, the CDR3 is TGTGCTATAGGACTACCACACTACGAGCAGTACTTC. Translated: CAIGLPHYEQYF. Full variable domain (remainder filled in from reference TRBV7-3 and TRBJ2-7): GAGVSQTPSNKVTEKGKYVELRCDPISGHTALYWYRQSLGQGPEFLIYFQGTGAADDSGLPNDRFFAVRPEGSVSTLKIQRTERGDSAVYLCAIGLPHYEQYFGPGTRLTVT.

The chain is built from TRBV20-1 and TRBJ1-5; possibly TRBD1 for D (5 bases). CDR3 length: 14 residues. Germline V gene lookup returns CDR1 DFQATT and CDR2 SNEGSKA (reference sequence). The germline V and J ends were trimmed by 3 bases and 4 bases, with 13 bases remaining between them. The CDR3 DNA is TGCAGTGCTAGTCCCCAGGGACCAAATCAGCCCCAGCATTTT. It yields the protein CSASPQGPNQPQHF.

As regards this clonotype: At one boundary the junction diverges from the germline segment, which might be a read error. CDR3 region: CASSQQVSGTDTQYF. The DNA of the CDR3 is TGCGCCAGCAGCCAGCAAGTTAGCGGCACAGATACGCAGTATTTT. V and J are TRBV25-1 and TRBJ2-3, with D perhaps matching TRBD2 (5 bases). The germline gives CDR1 MGHDK, CDR2 SYGVNS. This CDR3 has 15 residues.

This clonotype has ten or more counts. The chain is built from TRBV6-5 and TRBJ1-5; no clear D gene. Deletions cut 5 bases from V and 2 bases from J, with 16 bases between. The CDR3 has 16 amino acids. Germline-derived CDR1 and CDR2 are MNHEY and SVGAGI. This chain's CDR3 is CASSPGLWERNQPQHF. CDR3 bases: TGTGCCAGCAGTCCTGGACTGTGGGAGCGCAATCAGCCCCAGCATTTT.

The chain couples TRBV10-3 to TRBJ2-5; 9 nucleotides agree with TRBD1. This CDR3 is built from 14 residues. Per germline, CDR1 ENHRY and CDR2 SYGVKD. V dropped 4 bases and J dropped 1; count of bases not matched to a gene: 1. The CDR3 reads CAISGGQGQETQYF. CDR3 sequence (DNA): TGTGCCATCAGTGGGGGACAGGGCCAAGAGACCCAGTACTTC.

This sequence joins TRBV14 and TRBJ1-2; maybe TRBD1 (6 bases). The V gene's germline CDR1 is SGHDN and CDR2 FVKESK. Trimming removed 4 bases at V and 0 bases at J, with 18 bases between. This CDR3 is 17 amino acids long. The CDR3, as DNA: TGTGCCAGCAGCCCAGAGGGCCAGGGGTGGGCTAACTATGGCTACACCTTC. It yields the protein CASSPEGQGWANYGYTF.

CDR3 nucleotides: TGTGCCAGCGTTGAGGGCAACTATGGCTACACCTTC. Protein sequence: CASVEGNYGYTF. The rearrangement uses TRBV10-3 and TRBJ1-2; D remains unclear. The CDR3 totals 12 residues. The V gene's germline CDR1 is ENHRY and CDR2 SYGVKD. V dropped 10 bases and J dropped 2 bases, with 11 bases sitting between them.

This chain uses TRBV12-3 or TRBV12-4 with TRBJ1-2, with TRBD1 identical over 8 bases. The CDR3 spans 14 residues. J lost 4 bases, V lost 6 bases, and 7 bases had no gene match. The CDR3 sequence: CASSDRGLSYGYTF. CDR3 coding DNA: TGTGCCAGCAGCGACAGGGGCCTCTCCTATGGCTACACCTTC.

This clonotype has a handful of counts. V gene TRBV5-4 combines with J gene TRBJ1-5, with no clear D. CDR1 is SGHNT, CDR2 YYREEE, per germline (reference sequence). Trimming shortened V by 0 bases and J by 5 bases, and 12 bases separated the two germline ends. The CDR3 has 15 amino acids. The CDR3: CASSLGGSRDQPQHF. DNA of the CDR3: TGTGCCAGCAGCTTGGGAGGGTCGAGGGATCAGCCCCAGCATTTT.

This sequence joins TRBV12-3 or TRBV12-4 and TRBJ1-3; D uncertain. The ends were cut back, 1 base at V and 7 bases at J, with 11 bases in the middle. The CDR3 length is 14 residues. CDR3 residues: CASSLGVLMNTIYF. The CDR3, as DNA: TGTGCCAGCAGTTTAGGAGTGCTGATGAACACCATATATTTT.

This clonotype was detected once. A much larger clone sits a single nucleotide away, making a read error possible. The chain links TRBV2 to TRBJ1-2; D is perhaps TRBD1 (5 bases). The CDR3 sequence is 13 residues long. Germline V gene data show CDR1 as SNHLY and CDR2 as FYNNEI. V lost 4 bases and J 7 bases, leaving 13 bases between the germline ends. CDR3 DNA sequence: TGTGCCAGCAGTGTCGGGGGACCGGCTGGCTACACCTTC. This translates into CASSVGGPAGYTF.

In this sample, this clonotype turned up many times. The chain joins TRBV7-2 to TRBJ1-5; D call uncertain. The length of the CDR3 is 12 residues. Germline CDR1 is SGHTA and CDR2 is FQGNSA. Trimming pared 1 base from V and 6 bases from J, leaving 4 bases between. The CDR3 region has the DNA TGTGCCAGCAGCTTAGGAGTTCAGCCCCAGCATTTT. It encodes CASSLGVQPQHF.

This clonotype was found many times. The V and J genes are TRBV20-1 and TRBJ2-7, with 10 bases identical to TRBD1. The CDR3 totals 12 residues. Germline-derived CDR1 and CDR2 are DFQATT and SNEGSKA (reference sequence). J was trimmed by 3 bases and V by 7 bases; bases with no gene match: 3. The CDR3 coding sequence is TGCAGTGGTAGGACAGGGGGCTACGAGCAGTACTTC. Protein: CSGRTGGYEQYF.